This TCR beta chain is drawn from a study of T cell repertoires in cytomegalovirus infection. Study in general: Indications came from public TCR beta signatures; they pointed to CMV infection and to a matching HLA type.

Overall study findings and caveats: Clonotype analysis showed dominance of the ex vivo response by HLA-C-restricted CMV-specific TCR beta clonotypes. Public TCR beta family frequency separated CMV-and-HLA carriers, including in an independent cohort.

MiXCR, applied by TCRdb to the reads, yields one record per CDR3 protein. The table shows fewer than 400,000 distinct CDR3 sequences, with about a sixth occurring only once. Remarks on this clonotype: Its specificity is not known.

The CDR3 has 15 residues. Germline CDR1 MDHEN, CDR2 SYDVKM. The V gene end was trimmed by 3 bases and the J gene end by 5 bases; junction bases not matched to a gene: 9. The receptor comes from a human donor in good health (CMV status not recorded). Some clones in this sample may be carry-over from other donors' samples. Material for sequencing was PBMCs. The V call is TRBV28, the J call TRBJ2-5, with 7 bases matching TRBD2. For the CDR3, the DNA is TGTGCCAGCAGTTTGTCGCGGGAGAACGGTGAGACCCAGTACTTC. This codes for CASSLSRENGETQYF. Variable domain in full (rest from reference TRBV28 and TRBJ2-5): DVKVTQSSRYLVKRTGEKVFLECVQDMDHENMFWYRQDPGLGLRLIYFSYDVKMKEKGDIPEGYSVSREKKERFSLILESASTNQTSMYLCASSLSRENGETQYFGPGTRLLVL.